This T cell receptor beta chain was sequenced for a study of graft-versus-host responses after intestinal transplantation (dated by TCRdb to the early 2020s). Describing the broader study: The transplants that recipients got were multivisceral, liver-intestinal, or isolated intestinal. Every recipient was given anti-thymocyte globulin induction, then maintenance tacrolimus and steroids for two to three years. After intestinal transplantation, graft-versus-host and host-versus-graft alloreactive T cell clones were followed in the graft, circulation and bone marrow using bulk TCR-beta CDR3 sequencing. Alloreactive clones were identified by sequencing pre-transplant mixed lymphocyte reaction products and comparing them with unstimulated pre-transplant donor and recipient T cells. A cohort of about two dozen intestinal transplant recipients, including one retransplant, was enrolled, and a few patients lacking pretransplant specimens were excluded. A peak of at least 4% donor T cells among recipient peripheral blood mononuclear cells was the definition used for donor T cell macrochimerism. Rather than being sequenced by the commercial service, samples from a few later patients were sequenced in-house on an Illumina MiSeq and processed with MiXCR. What the study reported, not specific to this receptor: Early after transplant, peak levels of circulating GvH clones were found to be associated with declines in HvG clones. In the allografts of patients with donor T cell macrochimerism, GvH to HvG T cell clonal ratios were high. GvH clones were detected in recipient bone marrow, and some of these GvH clones were observed earlier in ileal mucosa or blood, consistent with an intestinal mucosal origin. The conclusions were limited by the relatively low number and heterogeneity of the intestinal transplant patients.

As to this clone: The clone's antigen remains unknown. The input lacks base qualities; no much larger clone sits a single base away.

The time point label on this specimen signifies: cells obtained before transplantation from donor or recipient. CD3+CD4+ and CD3+CD8+ populations were FACS-sorted from unstimulated pre-transplant donor and recipient cells taken from spleen or lymph nodes. Library generation was performed with the immunoSEQ multiplex PCR assay. For most patients, genomic DNA was isolated using the Qiagen DNeasy Blood and Tissue Kit and was shipped frozen to Adaptive Biotechnologies for TCR sequencing. High-throughput TCR-beta CDR3 sequencing of genomic DNA from most patients was performed by Adaptive Biotechnologies. Concerning the study's data processing: Adaptive's ImmunoSEQ software was the source of the TCR sequencing data for 15 to 20 patients, while a few other patients were processed with MiXCR and VDJtools. To correct CD4 versus CD8 sorting errors, any sequence found in both subsets at a frequency ratio below 5:1 was removed. Because the origin of CDR3 nucleotide sequences shared between donor and recipient could not be assigned, those sequences were removed. To be classed as alloreactive, a clone needed at least 2-fold expansion over unstimulated cells and a minimum CFSE-low frequency of 0.002% (template counts) or 0.001% (read counts). Clones were considered mappable if detected in sequenced pre-transplant spleen, lymph node, or MLR CFSE-low populations of the donor or recipient. The cumulative frequency of alloreactive clones was calculated as a percentage of all sequences, weighted by copy number. TCRdb took over this immuneACCESS table, retaining in-frame rearrangements with V and J assigned. Such tables are incomplete; in checked studies, under half of the missing clones stem from an unresolved V gene, and the remainder is unexplained. V and J calls and clone size come straight from that table; D and trimming were deduced from the DNA. Within this sample are tens of thousands of clones, with approximately 95% of them counted one time only. Less than 0.65% of the sample is held by the ten biggest clonotypes.

At the junction V is shortened by 2 bases and J by 11 bases, with 25 bases in between. The CDR3 runs 18 residues from the cysteine to the phenylalanine. Only CDR3 DNA remains: 54 bases, in frame from the first base. Looking up the germline V gene yields CDR1 SGHTA and CDR2 FQGTGA. The sequence was collected from a human donor who was the organ donor for an intestinal transplant. The V and J genes are TRBV7-3 and TRBJ1-6; no confident D gene assignment can be made. The sequencing used unstimulated CD8+ T cells sorted from spleen or lymph node cells, collected before transplant. The CDR3 protein: CASSLLGAGYPIMTPLHF. The DNA sequence is TGTGCCAGCAGCTTATTGGGAGCAGGATATCCTATCATGACACCCCTCCACTTT. The entire variable domain, with the stretches around the CDR3 drawn from the reference TRBV7-3 and TRBJ1-6 proteins, is GAGVSQTPSNKVTEKGKYVELRCDPISGHTALYWYRQSLGQGPEFLIYFQGTGAADDSGLPNDRFFAVRPEGSVSTLKIQRTERGDSAVYLCASSLLGAGYPIMTPLHFGNGTRLTVT.